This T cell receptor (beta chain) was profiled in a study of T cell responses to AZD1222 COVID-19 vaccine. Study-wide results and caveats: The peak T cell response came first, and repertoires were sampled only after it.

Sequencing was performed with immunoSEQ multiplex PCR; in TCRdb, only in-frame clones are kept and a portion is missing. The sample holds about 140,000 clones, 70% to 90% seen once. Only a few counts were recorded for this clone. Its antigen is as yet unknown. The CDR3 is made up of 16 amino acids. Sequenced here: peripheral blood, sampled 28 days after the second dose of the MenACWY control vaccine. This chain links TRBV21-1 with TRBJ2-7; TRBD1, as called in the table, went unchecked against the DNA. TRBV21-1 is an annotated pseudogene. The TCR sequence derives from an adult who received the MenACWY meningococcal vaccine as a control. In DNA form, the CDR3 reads TGTGCCAGCAGCTCCGAGGGGACAGGACTTTCCTACGAGCAGTACTTC. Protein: CASSSEGTGLSYEQYF.